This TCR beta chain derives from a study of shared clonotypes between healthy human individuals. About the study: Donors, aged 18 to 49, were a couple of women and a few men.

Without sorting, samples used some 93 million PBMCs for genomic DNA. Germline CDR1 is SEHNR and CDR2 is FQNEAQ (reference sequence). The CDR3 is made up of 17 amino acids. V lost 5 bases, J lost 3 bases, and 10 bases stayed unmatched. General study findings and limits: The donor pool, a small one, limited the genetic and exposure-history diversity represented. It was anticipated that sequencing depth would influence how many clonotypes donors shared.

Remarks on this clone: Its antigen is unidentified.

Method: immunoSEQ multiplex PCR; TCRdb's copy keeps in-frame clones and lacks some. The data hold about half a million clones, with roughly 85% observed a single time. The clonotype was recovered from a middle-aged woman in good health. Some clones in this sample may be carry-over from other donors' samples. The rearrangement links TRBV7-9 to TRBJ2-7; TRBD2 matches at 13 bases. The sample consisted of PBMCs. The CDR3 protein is CASSAIPGLAGNYEQYF. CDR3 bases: TGTGCCAGCAGCGCCATACCGGGACTAGCGGGGAACTACGAGCAGTACTTC. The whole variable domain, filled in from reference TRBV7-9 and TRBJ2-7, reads DTGVSQNPRHKITKRGQNVTFRCDPISEHNRLYWYRQTLGQGPEFLTYFQNEAQLEKSRLLSDRFSAERPKGSFSTLEIQRTEQGDSAMYLCASSAIPGLAGNYEQYFGPGTRLTVT.